Shown below are 31 T cell receptor beta chains from a single sample sequenced in a study of cytomegalovirus exposure and HLA in healthy donors (dated by TCRdb to the late 2010s). The library was produced with the immunoSEQ multiplex PCR assay. The multiplex PCR relied on a mix of 60 forward primers for TCR Vbeta segments and 13 reverse primers for TCR Jbeta segments. The source is immuneACCESS, and TCRdb retained only in-frame sequences with V and J called. Part of the clones is not carried over; for the studies checked, unresolved V genes explain less than half of this, and the remainder is unexplained. The sample yields 150,000 to 200,000 clones; roughly 78% were counted once. The top ten clonotypes cover approximately 13% of the sample. Input material: PBMCs. The receptors were sampled from a woman aged 45-60 years in good health and CMV-seropositive.

This clone was seen a single time. V is TRBV9 and J is TRBJ1-4; TRBD1 is a possible D gene (6 bases). Trimming removed 3 bases at V and 10 bases at J, with 19 bases between. The CDR3 is made up of 15 amino acids. Germline assignment: CDR1 SGDLS and CDR2 YYNGEE. This CDR3 reads CASSGPTGDRGKLFF. The CDR3 DNA reads as TGTGCCAGCAGCGGCCCGACAGGTGATAGGGGAAAACTGTTTTTT.

The chain uses TRBV15 and TRBJ1-5; D is possibly TRBD1 (5 bases). CDR1 and CDR2 from the germline V gene are LNHNV and YYDKDF (reference sequence). Trimming stripped 5 bases from V and 2 bases from J, with 10 bases between. CDR3 length: 14 amino acids. Written as DNA, the CDR3 is TGTGCCACCAGCTGGGGGGGAGGCAATCAGCCCCAGCATTTT. Residues: CATSWGGGNQPQHF.

The chain carries TRBV5-1 and TRBJ1-6, with D possibly matching TRBD1 (5 bases). The CDR3 runs 14 residues. Per the germline V gene, CDR1 is SGHRS and CDR2 is YFSETQ. The V end lost 0 bases, the J end lost 5 bases, and 6 bases lay between the germline ends. Here the CDR3 reads CASSLGQHNSPLHF. The CDR3 nucleotides read TGCGCCAGCAGCTTGGGACAGCATAATTCACCCCTCCACTTT.

The genes are TRBV5-4 and TRBJ1-3, with 8 bases fitting TRBD1. CDR3 length: 17 residues. Germline CDR1 is SGHNT and CDR2 is YYREEE (reference sequence). Losses at the gene ends were 4 bases for V and 0 bases for J; bases not matched to a gene: 9. The CDR3 DNA sequence: TGTGCCAGCAGCACCCAAACAGGGGGTATCTCTGGAAACACCATATATTTT. It yields the protein CASSTQTGGISGNTIYF.

The chain recombines TRBV5-1 with TRBJ2-5, with 12 positions matching TRBD1. CDR1 is SGHRS, CDR2 YFSETQ, per germline. This CDR3 has 16 amino acids. Trimming took 4 bases from V and 5 from J; bases not matched to a gene: 9. DNA of the CDR3: TGCGCCAGCAGCGTGGGACAGGGGGCGCCTTGGGAGACCCAGTACTTC. Amino acid sequence: CASSVGQGAPWETQYF.

The chain has TRBV30 and TRBJ2-1, with no clear D. Germline V gene data show CDR1 as GTSNPN and CDR2 as SVGIG (reference sequence). The ends were cut back, 0 bases at V and 4 bases at J, with 10 bases in the middle. The CDR3 is 14 amino acids. CDR3 DNA sequence: TGTGCCTGGAGTGTACTTACCGGGTACAATGAGCAGTTCTTC. This translates into CAWSVLTGYNEQFF.

The J gene is TRBJ1-2, the V gene TRBV2; 7 bases fit TRBD1. With 0 bases clipped from V and 7 bases from J, the junction kept 5 bases outside the gene matches. The CDR3 covers 14 residues. Germline V gene lookup returns CDR1 SNHLY and CDR2 FYNNEI. The DNA for the CDR3 is TGTGCCAGCAGTGAAGCTCTGGCAGGGGGTGGCTACACCTTC. Its translation is CASSEALAGGGYTF.

This chain joins TRBV7-3 and TRBJ2-2; TRBD2 agrees at 7 bases. Germline V lookup: CDR1 SGHTA, CDR2 FQGTGA. The CDR3 is 15 residues long. V shed 6 bases and J 0 bases; nucleotides not matched to a gene: 4. CDR3 DNA: TGTGCCAGCAGACTTGGGGGGGCGAACACCGGGGAGCTGTTTTTT. It specifies CASRLGGANTGELFF.

The J gene is TRBJ2-2, the V gene TRBV19; tentatively, D is TRBD2 (5 bases). The CDR3 is 15 amino acids. Trimming removed 3 bases at V and 5 bases at J, with 13 bases between. Germline CDR1 reads LNHDA; CDR2 reads SQIVND (reference sequence). DNA of the CDR3: TGTGCCAGTAGTATCGGGGTTGATTCTACCGGGGAGCTGTTTTTT. It encodes CASSIGVDSTGELFF.

The chain is built from TRBV5-1 and TRBJ2-7; 9 nucleotides align to TRBD1. The junction had 6 bases not matched to a gene; V was cut back by 3 bases and J by 5 bases. In germline, CDR1 is SGHRS, CDR2 YFSETQ. The CDR3 contains 14 residues. CDR3 in DNA: TGCGCCAGCAGCTACGACAGGGGGAGGGACGAGCAGTACTTC. This translates into CASSYDRGRDEQYF.

The chain has TRBV5-4 and TRBJ1-2; no clear D. The CDR3 covers 14 residues. CDR1 and CDR2 (germline): SGHNT, YYREEE (reference sequence). The V end lost 4 bases, the J end lost 2 bases, and 12 bases lay between the germline ends. The CDR3 DNA sequence: TGTGCCAGCAGCGCCGGCGCGGGGAACTATGGCTACACCTTC. This encodes CASSAGAGNYGYTF.

The chain combines TRBV2 with TRBJ1-2; D not certain. The length of the CDR3 is 14 residues. The germline CDR1 and CDR2 sequences are SNHLY and FYNNEI. The ends were cut back, 3 bases at V and 4 bases at J, with 12 bases in the middle. For the CDR3, the DNA is TGTGCCAGCAGTGATACCGGGTCCTCCTATGGCTACACCTTC. Translated, it gives CASSDTGSSYGYTF.

The chain employs TRBV5-4 and TRBJ1-4; D is ambiguous. Trimming pared 3 bases from V and 8 bases from J, leaving 17 bases between. There are 15 residues in the CDR3. The V gene's germline CDR1 is SGHNT and CDR2 YYREEE (reference sequence). Written as DNA, the CDR3 is TGTGCCAGCAGCTCGACACCGGGAAGGGAGGAAAAACTGTTTTTT. As protein: CASSSTPGREEKLFF. Full variable domain (outside the CDR3, taken from reference TRBV5-4 and TRBJ1-4): ETGVTQSPTHLIKTRGQQVTLRCSSQSGHNTVSWYQQALGQGPQFIFQYYREEENGRGNFPPRFSGLQFPNYSSELNVNALELDDSALYLCASSSTPGREEKLFFGSGTQLSVL.

This chain joins TRBV5-1 and TRBJ2-7; 15 positions match TRBD2. Germline V gene data show CDR1 as SGHRS and CDR2 as YFSETQ. The CDR3 sequence is 15 residues long. The ends lost 2 bases at V and 5 bases at J; junction bases unmatched: 2. CDR3 sequence: CASSLGLAGGNEQYF. The CDR3, as DNA: TGCGCCAGCAGCTTAGGACTAGCGGGGGGGAACGAGCAGTACTTC.

About this clone: One end of the junction fails to match germline, which may point to a read error. The chain combines TRBV25-1 with TRBJ1-2; maybe TRBD1 (6 bases). From germline, CDR1 is MGHDK and CDR2 SYGVNS. This CDR3 has 12 amino acids. The CDR3 loop is CASSEGPWDIQF. The CDR3 DNA is TGTGCCAGCAGTGAGGGCCCCTGGGACATCCAGTTC.

J is TRBJ1-3 and V is TRBV5-5; the D is unclear. CDR3 length equals 13 residues. Looked up from germline, CDR1 is SGHKS and CDR2 is YYEKEE (reference sequence). Trimming took 4 bases from V and 4 from J, leaving 9 bases between them. Here the CDR3 reads CASSPIRGNTIYF. The CDR3 nucleotides read TGTGCCAGCAGCCCGATTCGGGGAAACACCATATATTTT.

This clone was observed a handful of times. J is TRBJ2-5 and V is TRBV18, with TRBD2 matching 11 bases. The CDR3 is 15 amino acids. The germline V gene encodes CDR1 KGHSH and CDR2 LQKENI. The V gene end was trimmed by 2 bases and the J gene end by 10 bases; junction bases not matched to a gene: 9. CDR3 amino acids: CASSPSSGGSGDQYF. Written as DNA, the CDR3 is TGTGCCAGCTCACCATCTAGCGGGGGGTCCGGGGACCAGTACTTC.

V usage is TRBV5-1 and J usage is TRBJ1-6; TRBD1 is a possible D gene (6 bases). Trimming stripped 4 bases from V and 4 bases from J, with 12 bases between. Germline-derived CDR1 and CDR2 are SGHRS and YFSETQ. The CDR3 is 15 amino acids. This CDR3 reads CASSTAQGYNSPLHF. CDR3 DNA: TGCGCCAGCAGCACGGCACAGGGTTATAATTCACCCCTCCACTTT.

In this sample, this clone turned up once. The chain couples TRBV25-1 to TRBJ1-4; D is ambiguous. The CDR3 spans 15 residues. With 7 bases removed from V and 0 bases from J, the gap between germline ends came to 12 bases. Germline assignment: CDR1 MGHDK and CDR2 SYGVNS. CDR3 loop: CASKAGFATNEKLFF. The CDR3, as DNA: TGTGCCAGCAAGGCGGGTTTTGCAACTAATGAAAAACTGTTTTTT. Filled out from reference TRBV25-1 and TRBJ1-4, the complete variable domain reads EADIYQTPRYLVIGTGKKITLECSQTMGHDKMYWYQQDPGMELHLIHYSYGVNSTEKGDLSSESTVSRIRTEHFPLTLESARPSHTSQYLCASKAGFATNEKLFFGSGTQLSVL.

The J gene is TRBJ2-1, the V gene TRBV10-1, with 11 bases identical to TRBD2. CDR1 and CDR2 (germline): WNHNN, SYGVQD (reference sequence). The V gene end was trimmed by 0 bases and the J gene end by 6 bases; junction bases not matched to a gene: 4. The CDR3 loop spans 16 amino acids. The DNA for the CDR3 is TGCGCCAGCAGTGAGTCCCGGACTAGCGGGTCCAATGAGCAGTTCTTC. Amino acids: CASSESRTSGSNEQFF.

This chain connects TRBV5-6 to TRBJ2-7, with D possibly TRBD1 on 5 matching bases. This CDR3 is built from 11 residues. Trimming removed 4 bases from V and 3 bases from J, with 5 bases in between. The germline V gene encodes CDR1 SGHDT and CDR2 YYEEEE. CDR3 residues: CASSTGYEQYF. The CDR3 nucleotides read TGTGCCAGCAGCACAGGCTACGAGCAGTACTTC.

V gene TRBV4-1 combines with J gene TRBJ2-3; 7 bases line up with TRBD1. The germline V gene has CDR1 MGHRA and CDR2 YSYEKL. This CDR3 has 17 amino acids. Germline trimming cut 0 bases from V and 0 bases from J; bases unmatched to any gene: 6. The CDR3 coding sequence is TGCGCCAGCAGCCAAGAAAGGGGGACAGCTAGCACAGATACGCAGTATTTT. Amino acids: CASSQERGTASTDTQYF.

The rearrangement joins TRBV5-1 to TRBJ2-4, with a tentative D call TRBD1 (5 bases). Per the germline V gene, CDR1 is SGHRS and CDR2 is YFSETQ. Trimming shortened V by 4 bases and J by 1 base, and 18 bases separated the two germline ends. There are 17 residues in the CDR3. Here the CDR3 reads CASSPNQGRAAKNIQYF. CDR3 DNA: TGCGCCAGCAGCCCAAATCAGGGTAGGGCGGCCAAAAACATTCAGTACTTC.

The J gene is TRBJ2-1, the V gene TRBV7-9; perhaps TRBD2 as D (6 bases). Trimming pared 9 bases from V and 2 bases from J, leaving 17 bases between. The CDR3 runs 15 residues. The germline V gene has CDR1 SEHNR and CDR2 FQNEAQ (reference sequence). The CDR3 nucleotides are TGTGCCAGTTCTCATGGGGGGTTGACCTACAATGAGCAGTTCTTC. It is translated as CASSHGGLTYNEQFF.

The chain links TRBV4-1 to TRBJ2-5; D is possibly TRBD1 (6 bases). Trimming removed 4 bases at V and 5 bases at J, with 17 bases between. Germline loops: CDR1 MGHRA, CDR2 YSYEKL. The CDR3 covers 15 residues. This chain's CDR3 is CASSPLERGMETQYF. The CDR3 coding sequence is TGCGCCAGCAGCCCGCTTGAAAGGGGGATGGAGACCCAGTACTTC.

This chain joins TRBV11-2 and TRBJ2-1, with D possibly being TRBD2 (5 bases). This CDR3 contains 14 residues. Trimming cost V 1 base and J 2 bases, with 6 bases left between them. The germline gives CDR1 SGHAT, CDR2 FQNNGV. The CDR3 region is CASSLAAAYNEQFF. As DNA, the CDR3 is TGTGCCAGCAGCTTAGCAGCGGCCTACAATGAGCAGTTCTTC.

The chain carries TRBV6-5 and TRBJ1-3; D gene ambiguous. The CDR3 sequence is 15 residues long. The V gene lost 0 bases and the J gene lost 0 bases, with 6 bases spanning the gap. Germline V CDR1 and CDR2: MNHEY, SVGAGI. CDR3 DNA: TGTGCCAGCAGTTACTCTCCCCGCTCTGGAAACACCATATATTTT. Amino acid sequence: CASSYSPRSGNTIYF.

Regarding this clone: The conserved final phenylalanine or tryptophan is absent from the CDR3, which likely points to a read error. The DNA is left out, because the CDR3 cannot be placed on it with certainty; the CDR3 is given as TCRdb lists it. The chain is built from TRBV11-2 and TRBJ1-2; TRBD1 is taken as the D call from the table, unchecked against the DNA. The CDR3 numbers 14 amino acids, ends counted. CDR1 and CDR2 (germline): SGHAT, FQNNGV. CDR3 region: CASSLDHVGAQFTY.

The genes are TRBV5-1 and TRBJ2-1; D gene unclear. Trimming took 3 bases from V and 4 from J, leaving 11 bases between them. The CDR3 length is 14 residues. CDR1 is SGHRS, CDR2 YFSETQ, per germline. Here the CDR3 DNA reads TGCGCCAGCAGCTCCCTCGACAAATACAATGAGCAGTTCTTC. This translates into CASSSLDKYNEQFF.

V and J are TRBV7-2 and TRBJ1-5; D unresolved. Germline CDR1 is SGHTA and CDR2 is FQGNSA. The CDR3 contains 13 residues. Between the trimmed V and J ends, which lost 4 bases and 9 bases, there was a span of 13 bases. The CDR3 loop reads CASSSAPRGPQHF. The CDR3 nucleotides are TGTGCCAGCAGCTCGGCCCCCCGGGGGCCCCAGCATTTT.

V is TRBV27 and J is TRBJ2-7; D is unresolved. The CDR3 sequence is 14 residues long. Germline values: CDR1 MNHEY, CDR2 SMNVEV (reference sequence). V was pared by 2 bases and J by 2 bases, with 10 bases between. The CDR3 protein is CASSLGNSPYEQYF. Here the CDR3 DNA reads TGTGCCAGCAGTTTAGGTAACAGTCCCTACGAGCAGTACTTC.